A single sample gave rise to the 4 T cell receptor beta chains below, sequenced in a study of cytomegalovirus exposure and HLA in healthy donors. The PCR employed 60 Vbeta primers together with 13 Jbeta primers. Assay: immunoSEQ multiplex PCR; the TCRdb copy retains only in-frame clones and omits some. The sample table sets out 130,000 or so clones. Sequences were obtained from PBMCs. These receptors all come from a woman between 40 and 55 years old in good health and CMV-seropositive.

The gene calls are TRBV5-4 and TRBJ1-1, with 7 positions matching TRBD1. The CDR3 totals 14 residues. The junction had 13 bases not matched to a gene; V was cut back by 4 bases and J by 10 bases. Looked up from germline, CDR1 is SGHNT and CDR2 is YYREEE (reference sequence). CDR3 coding DNA: TGTGCCAGCAGCGCCGACAGGGAAGGCTACGTAGCTTTCTTT. This gives the protein CASSADREGYVAFF.

The chain is built from TRBV11-1 and TRBJ2-3, with 10 bases that match TRBD1. Germline CDR1 reads SGHAT; CDR2 reads FQDESV (reference sequence). V gave up 1 base and J gave up 7 bases; unmatched junction bases: 2. The CDR3 sequence is 14 residues long. The CDR3 reads CASSLGQGAYTQYF. CDR3 DNA sequence: TGTGCCAGCAGCTTAGGACAGGGGGCATATACGCAGTATTTT.

V is TRBV2 and J is TRBJ2-7; 8 bases are a match to TRBD2. In germline, CDR1 is SNHLY, CDR2 FYNNEI. Trimming cost V 10 bases and J 4 bases; bases outside gene matches: 12. This CDR3 has 14 residues. CDR3 nucleotides: TGTGCCACGAGGCGAACGGGAGGGCCTTACGAGCAGTACTTC. Translating it yields CATRRTGGPYEQYF.

This rearrangement joins TRBV19 to TRBJ2-1; 8 nucleotides align to TRBD1. The CDR3 is 15 amino acids. CDR1 is LNHDA and CDR2 is SQIVND in the germline V gene (reference sequence). The trim removed 5 bases at V and 10 bases at J, leaving 13 bases unmatched. The CDR3 here is CASSEIQGDMGEQFF. The DNA of the CDR3 is TGTGCCAGTAGTGAGATACAGGGGGACATGGGGGAGCAGTTCTTC.